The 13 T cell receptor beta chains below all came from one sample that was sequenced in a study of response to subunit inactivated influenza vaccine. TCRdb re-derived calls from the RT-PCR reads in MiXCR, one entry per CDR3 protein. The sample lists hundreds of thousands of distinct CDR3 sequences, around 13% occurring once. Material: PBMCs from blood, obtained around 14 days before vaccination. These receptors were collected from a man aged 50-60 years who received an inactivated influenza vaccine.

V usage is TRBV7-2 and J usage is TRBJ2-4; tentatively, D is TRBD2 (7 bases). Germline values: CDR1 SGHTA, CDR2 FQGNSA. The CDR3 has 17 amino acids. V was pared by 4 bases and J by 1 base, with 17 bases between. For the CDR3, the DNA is TGTGCCAGCAGCTCACAACGGGGGGCTGGGGCCAAAAACATTCAGTACTTC. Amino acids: CASSSQRGAGAKNIQYF.

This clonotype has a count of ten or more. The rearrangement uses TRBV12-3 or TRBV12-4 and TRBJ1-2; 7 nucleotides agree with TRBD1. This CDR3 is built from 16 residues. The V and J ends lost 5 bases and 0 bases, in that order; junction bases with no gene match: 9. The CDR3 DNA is TGTGCCAGCAGTCCAGGGGGAACCATTTCTAACTATGGCTACACCTTC. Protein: CASSPGGTISNYGYTF.

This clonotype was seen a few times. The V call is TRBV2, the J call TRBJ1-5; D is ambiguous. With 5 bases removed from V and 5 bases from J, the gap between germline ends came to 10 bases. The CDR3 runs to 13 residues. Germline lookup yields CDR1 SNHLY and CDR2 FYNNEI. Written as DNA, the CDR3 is TGTGCCAGCAGTTCCGAAAGGGATCAGCCCCAGCATTTT. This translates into CASSSERDQPQHF.

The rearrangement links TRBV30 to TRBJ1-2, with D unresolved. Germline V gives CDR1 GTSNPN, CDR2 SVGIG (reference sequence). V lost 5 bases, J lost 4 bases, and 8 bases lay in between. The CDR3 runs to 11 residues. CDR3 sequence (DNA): TGTGCCTGGGGACGCTTCTATGGCTACACCTTC. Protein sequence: CAWGRFYGYTF.

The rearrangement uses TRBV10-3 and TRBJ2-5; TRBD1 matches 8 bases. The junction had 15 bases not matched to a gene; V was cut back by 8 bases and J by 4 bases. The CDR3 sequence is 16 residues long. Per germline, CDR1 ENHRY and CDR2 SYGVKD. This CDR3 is CAIQEGLTGGGETQYF. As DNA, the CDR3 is TGTGCCATCCAAGAGGGGCTCACAGGGGGAGGAGAGACCCAGTACTTC.

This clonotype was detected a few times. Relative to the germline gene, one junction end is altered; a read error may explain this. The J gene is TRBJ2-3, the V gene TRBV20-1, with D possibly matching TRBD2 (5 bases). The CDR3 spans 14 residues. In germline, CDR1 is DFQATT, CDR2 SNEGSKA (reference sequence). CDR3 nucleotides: TGCAGTGCTGACGGACTGGGGAGCATAGATACGCAGTATTTT. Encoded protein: CSADGLGSIDTQYF.

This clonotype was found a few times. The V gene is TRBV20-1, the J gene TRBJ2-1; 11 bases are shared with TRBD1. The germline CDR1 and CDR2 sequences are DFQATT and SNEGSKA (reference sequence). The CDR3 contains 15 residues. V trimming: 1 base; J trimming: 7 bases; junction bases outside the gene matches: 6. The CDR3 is CSARGRTGGYNEQFF. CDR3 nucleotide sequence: TGCAGTGCTAGAGGCCGGACAGGGGGCTATAATGAGCAGTTCTTC.

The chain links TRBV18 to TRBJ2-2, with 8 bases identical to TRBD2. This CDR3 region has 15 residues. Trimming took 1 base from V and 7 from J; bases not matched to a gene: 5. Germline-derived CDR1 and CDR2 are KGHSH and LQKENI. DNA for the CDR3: TGTGCCAGCTCACCACTAACTAGCGGCGGCGGGGAGCTGTTTTTT. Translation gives CASSPLTSGGGELFF.

The CDR3 sequence: CASSYSTGNSPLHF. DNA for the CDR3: TGTGCCAGCAGTTACTCCACAGGGAATTCACCCCTCCACTTT. V usage is TRBV6-2 or TRBV6-3 and J usage is TRBJ1-6; weak D call: TRBD1 (6 bases). Per germline, CDR1 MNHEY and CDR2 SVGEGT. The CDR3 is made up of 14 amino acids. V dropped 0 bases and J dropped 7 bases, with 7 bases sitting between them.

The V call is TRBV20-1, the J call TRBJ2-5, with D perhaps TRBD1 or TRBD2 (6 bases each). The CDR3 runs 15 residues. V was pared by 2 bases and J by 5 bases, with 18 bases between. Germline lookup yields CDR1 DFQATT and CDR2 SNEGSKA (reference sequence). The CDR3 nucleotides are TGCAGTGCTAGACGGGCGGGGCAGGGGACGGAGACCCAGTACTTC. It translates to CSARRAGQGTETQYF.

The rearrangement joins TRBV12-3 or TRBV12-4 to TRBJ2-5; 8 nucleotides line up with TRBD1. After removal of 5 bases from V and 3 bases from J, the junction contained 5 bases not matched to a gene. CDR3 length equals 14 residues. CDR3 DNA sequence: TGTGCCAGCAGTGCGACAGGGGTGAAAGAGACCCAGTACTTC. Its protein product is CASSATGVKETQYF.

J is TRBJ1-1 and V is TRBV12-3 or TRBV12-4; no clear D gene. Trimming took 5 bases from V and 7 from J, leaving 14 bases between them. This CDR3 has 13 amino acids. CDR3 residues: CASSLGAGHEAFF. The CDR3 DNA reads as TGTGCCAGCAGTCTCGGCGCGGGTCATGAAGCTTTCTTT.

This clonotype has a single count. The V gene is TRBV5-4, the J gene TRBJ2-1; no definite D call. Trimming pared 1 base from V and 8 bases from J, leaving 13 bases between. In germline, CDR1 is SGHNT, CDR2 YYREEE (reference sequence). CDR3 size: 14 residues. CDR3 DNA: TGTGCCAGCAGCTTGATGAAGAGCCTCCATGAGCAGTTCTTC. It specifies CASSLMKSLHEQFF. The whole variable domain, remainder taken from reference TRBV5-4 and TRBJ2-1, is ETGVTQSPTHLIKTRGQQVTLRCSSQSGHNTVSWYQQALGQGPQFIFQYYREEENGRGNFPPRFSGLQFPNYSSELNVNALELDDSALYLCASSLMKSLHEQFFGPGTRLTVL.